The 6 T cell receptor beta chains listed next were all sequenced from one sample in a study of somatic mutations in cytotoxic T cells in rheumatoid arthritis. Sequenced by immunoSEQ multiplex PCR; TCRdb stores in-frame clones only, minus some. The sample contains 13,000 or so clones, roughly 70% of which appear only once. The sequenced sample consisted of CD8+ T cells sorted from blood. Source of these receptors: an adult with rheumatoid arthritis.

J is TRBJ2-2 and V is TRBV6-4; D remains ambiguous. With 3 bases removed from V and 6 bases from J, the gap between germline ends came to 8 bases. The CDR3 consists of 13 residues. Per germline, CDR1 MRHNA and CDR2 SNTAGT. The CDR3 loop is CASSDGRAGELFF. CDR3 nucleotides: TGTGCCAGCAGTGATGGACGAGCCGGGGAGCTGTTTTTT.

The gene calls are TRBV27 and TRBJ2-5, with D unclear. CDR3 length equals 15 residues. V lost 4 bases to trimming and J lost 0 bases, with 12 bases between them. Per the germline V gene, CDR1 is MNHEY and CDR2 is SMNVEV (reference sequence). The CDR3 nucleotides are TGTGCCAGCAGTTCCCCGGCAGGCGACCAAGAGACCCAGTACTTC. This sequence encodes CASSSPAGDQETQYF.

The rearrangement links TRBV2 to TRBJ2-7; D may correspond to TRBD1 or TRBD2 (5 bases each). The CDR3 is made up of 15 amino acids. Deletions cut 7 bases from V and 4 bases from J, with 20 bases between. Germline values: CDR1 SNHLY, CDR2 FYNNEI. The CDR3 DNA reads as TGTGCCAGCACAGTCCGGGACGGTACTTTTTACGAGCAGTACTTC. Protein sequence: CASTVRDGTFYEQYF.

The chain carries TRBV19 and TRBJ2-7; tentative D call: TRBD1 (5 bases). This CDR3 contains 15 residues. V was shortened by 10 bases and J by 0 bases, with 19 bases between the two germline ends. Germline V CDR1 and CDR2: LNHDA, SQIVND (reference sequence). The CDR3: CATTPGQDNSYEQYF. CDR3 coding DNA: TGTGCCACCACGCCTGGCCAGGACAACTCCTACGAGCAGTACTTC. The full variable domain, its missing parts supplied by reference TRBV19 and TRBJ2-7, is DGGITQSPKYLFRKEGQNVTLSCEQNLNHDAMYWYRQDPGQGLRLIYYSQIVNDFQKGDIAEGYSVSREKKESFPLTVTSAQKNPTAFYLCATTPGQDNSYEQYFGPGTRLTVT.

This clone appeared once. The V call is TRBV5-4, the J call TRBJ1-2, with D possibly being TRBD1 (5 bases). Looked up from germline, CDR1 is SGHNT and CDR2 is YYREEE (reference sequence). The CDR3 loop spans 17 amino acids. V lost 0 bases, J lost 0 bases, and 15 bases lay in between. The CDR3 nucleotides read TGTGCCAGCAGCTTGGGGGGCATAGCTGGGGCTAACTATGGCTACACCTTC. Its protein product is CASSLGGIAGANYGYTF.

The rearrangement joins TRBV19 to TRBJ1-1; unclear D gene. The CDR3 loop spans 14 amino acids. The ends were cut back, 6 bases at V and 1 base at J, with 12 bases in the middle. Germline V lookup: CDR1 LNHDA, CDR2 SQIVND (reference sequence). This CDR3 is CASSWGGGNTEAFF. CDR3 bases: TGTGCCAGTAGCTGGGGAGGTGGGAACACTGAAGCTTTCTTT.